This TCR beta chain was identified during a study of blood T cell repertoires in COVID-19. Seattle researchers signed up patients amid active infection and tracked them longitudinally. Clones were sequenced by immunoSEQ multiplex PCR, and TCRdb holds only the in-frame ones, with some missing. The sample lists approximately 92,000 clones, approximately 90% occurring once. Sequenced material: peripheral blood. This TCR derives from a woman aged 55-75 years with COVID-19, enrolled during active disease.

This chain's CDR3 is CASSPPAGAGSPLHF. The CDR3 DNA reads as TGTGCCAGCTCACCACCGGCAGGGGCAGGTTCACCCCTCCACTTT. The chain couples TRBV18 to TRBJ1-6; possibly TRBD1 for D (6 bases). Germline CDR1 KGHSH, CDR2 LQKENI. The CDR3 consists of 15 residues. V lost 0 bases and J 9 bases, leaving 12 bases between the germline ends.